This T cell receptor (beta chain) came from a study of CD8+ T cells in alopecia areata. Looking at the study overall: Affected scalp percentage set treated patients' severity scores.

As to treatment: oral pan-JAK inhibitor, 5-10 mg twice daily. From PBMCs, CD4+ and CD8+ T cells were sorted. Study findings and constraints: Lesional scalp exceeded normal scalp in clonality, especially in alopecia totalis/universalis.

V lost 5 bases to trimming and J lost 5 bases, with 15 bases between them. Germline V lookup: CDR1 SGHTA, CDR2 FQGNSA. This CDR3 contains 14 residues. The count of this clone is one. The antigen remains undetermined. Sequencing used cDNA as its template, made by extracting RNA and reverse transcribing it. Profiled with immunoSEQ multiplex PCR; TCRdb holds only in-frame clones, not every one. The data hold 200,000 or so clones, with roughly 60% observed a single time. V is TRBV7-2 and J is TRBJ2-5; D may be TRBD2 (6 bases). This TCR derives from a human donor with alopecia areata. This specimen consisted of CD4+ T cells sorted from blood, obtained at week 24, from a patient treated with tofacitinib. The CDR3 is CASSLRGGAETQYF. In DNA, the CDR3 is TGTGCCAGCAGCCTGCGGGGTGGGGCTGAGACCCAGTACTTC. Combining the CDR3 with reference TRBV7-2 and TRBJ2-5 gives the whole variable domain GAGVSQSPSNKVTEKGKDVELRCDPISGHTALYWYRQSLGQGLEFLIYFQGNSAPDKSGLPSDRFSAERTGGSVSTLTIQRTQQEDSAVYLCASSLRGGAETQYFGPGTRLLVL.